This TCR beta chain was found in a study of OX40 agonist ivuxolimab in advanced cancers. Study results and limitations: Expanded peripheral T-cell antigen specificity went undetermined.

Comment on this clone: What it binds is unknown.

CDR1 and CDR2 (germline): MGHDK, SYGVNS. Trimming stripped 1 base from V and 4 bases from J, with 10 bases between. This CDR3 comprises 14 residues. Here immunoSEQ multiplex PCR was the method, and the copy in TCRdb shows in-frame clones only, minus some. This sample has tens of thousands of clones, with 94% found just once. The receptor was isolated from an adult with an advanced solid tumor such as melanoma, head and neck, liver or kidney cancer. V usage is TRBV25-1 and J usage is TRBJ1-2, with D maybe TRBD1 (5 bases). Sequencing used CD4+ or CD8+ T cells sorted from blood, obtained in a trial of the OX40 agonist ivuxolimab. The CDR3 loop is CASSESPGPYGYTF. The CDR3 region has the DNA TGTGCCAGCAGTGAATCCCCAGGGCCCTATGGCTACACCTTC.